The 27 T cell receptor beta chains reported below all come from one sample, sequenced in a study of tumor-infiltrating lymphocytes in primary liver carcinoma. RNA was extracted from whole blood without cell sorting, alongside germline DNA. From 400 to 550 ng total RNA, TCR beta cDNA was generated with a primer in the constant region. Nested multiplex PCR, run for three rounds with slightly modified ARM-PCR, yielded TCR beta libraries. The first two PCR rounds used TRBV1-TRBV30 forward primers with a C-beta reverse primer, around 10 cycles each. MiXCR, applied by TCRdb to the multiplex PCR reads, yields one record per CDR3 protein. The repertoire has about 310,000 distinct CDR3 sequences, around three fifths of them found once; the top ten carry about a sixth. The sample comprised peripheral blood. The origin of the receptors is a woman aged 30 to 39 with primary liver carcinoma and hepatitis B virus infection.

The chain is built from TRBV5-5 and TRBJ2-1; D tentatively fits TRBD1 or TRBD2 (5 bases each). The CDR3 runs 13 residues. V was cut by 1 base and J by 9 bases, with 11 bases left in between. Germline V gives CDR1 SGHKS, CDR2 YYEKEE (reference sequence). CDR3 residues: CASSLTDGGEQFF. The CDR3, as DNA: TGTGCCAGCAGCTTGACAGATGGGGGTGAGCAGTTCTTC. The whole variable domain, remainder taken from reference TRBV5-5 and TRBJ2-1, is DAGVTQSPTHLIKTRGQQVTLRCSPISGHKSVSWYQQVLGQGPQFIFQYYEKEERGRGNFPDRFSARQFPNYSSELNVNALLLGDSALYLCASSLTDGGEQFFGPGTRLTVL.

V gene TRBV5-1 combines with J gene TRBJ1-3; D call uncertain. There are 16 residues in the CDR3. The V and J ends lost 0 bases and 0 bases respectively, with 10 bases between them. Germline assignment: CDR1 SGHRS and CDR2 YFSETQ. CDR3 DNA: TGCGCCAGCAGCTTGGGCAGGACTTACTCTGGAAACACCATATATTTT. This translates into CASSLGRTYSGNTIYF.

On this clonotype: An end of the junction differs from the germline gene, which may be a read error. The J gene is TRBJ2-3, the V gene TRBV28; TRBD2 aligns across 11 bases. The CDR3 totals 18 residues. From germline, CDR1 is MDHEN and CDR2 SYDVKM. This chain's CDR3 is CASSLQASGRRSTDTQYF. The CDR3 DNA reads TGTGCTAGCAGTTTACAGGCTAGCGGGAGGAGGAGCACAGATACGCAGTATTTT.

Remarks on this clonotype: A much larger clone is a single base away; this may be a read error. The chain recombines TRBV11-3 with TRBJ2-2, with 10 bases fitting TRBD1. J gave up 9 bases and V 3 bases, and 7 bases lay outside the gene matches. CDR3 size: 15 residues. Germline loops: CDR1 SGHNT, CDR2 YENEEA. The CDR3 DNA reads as TGTGCCAGCAGCTTGGGGACAGGGGCTACCAGGGAGCTGTTTTTT. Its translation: CASSLGTGATRELFF.

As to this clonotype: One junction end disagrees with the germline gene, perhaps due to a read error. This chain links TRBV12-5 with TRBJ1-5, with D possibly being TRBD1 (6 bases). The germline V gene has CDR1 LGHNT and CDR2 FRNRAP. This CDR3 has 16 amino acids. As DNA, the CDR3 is TGTGGTAGTGGAGGGGGGGCTCCGACCGGGGGTCAGCCCCAGCATTTT. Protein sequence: CGSGGGAPTGGQPQHF.

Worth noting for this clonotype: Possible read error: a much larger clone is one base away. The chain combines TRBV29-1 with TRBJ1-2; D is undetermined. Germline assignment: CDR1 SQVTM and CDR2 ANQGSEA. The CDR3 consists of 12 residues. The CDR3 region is CSVEATGYDYTF. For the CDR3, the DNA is TGCAGCGTTGAGGCGACGGGGTATGACTACACCTTC.

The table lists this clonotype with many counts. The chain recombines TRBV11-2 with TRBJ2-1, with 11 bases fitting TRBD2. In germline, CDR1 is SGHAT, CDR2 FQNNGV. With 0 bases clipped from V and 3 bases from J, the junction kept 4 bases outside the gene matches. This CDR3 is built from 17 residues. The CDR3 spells CASSLDRGLAGYNEQFF. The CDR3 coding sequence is TGTGCCAGCAGCTTAGACCGAGGACTAGCGGGCTACAATGAGCAGTTCTTC.

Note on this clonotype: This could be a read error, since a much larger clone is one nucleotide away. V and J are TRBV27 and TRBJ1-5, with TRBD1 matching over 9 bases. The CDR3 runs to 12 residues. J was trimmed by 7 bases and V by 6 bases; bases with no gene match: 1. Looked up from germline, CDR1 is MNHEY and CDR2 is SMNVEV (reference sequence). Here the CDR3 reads CASRTGGQPQHF. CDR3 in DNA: TGTGCCAGCAGGACAGGGGGACAGCCCCAGCATTTT.

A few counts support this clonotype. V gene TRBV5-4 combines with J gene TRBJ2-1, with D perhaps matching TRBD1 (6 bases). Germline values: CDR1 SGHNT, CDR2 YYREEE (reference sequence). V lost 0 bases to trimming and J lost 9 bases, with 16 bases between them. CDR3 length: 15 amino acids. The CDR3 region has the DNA TGTGCCAGCAGCTTGGGGACAGCTCCGAGAGGTGAGCAGTTCTTC. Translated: CASSLGTAPRGEQFF.

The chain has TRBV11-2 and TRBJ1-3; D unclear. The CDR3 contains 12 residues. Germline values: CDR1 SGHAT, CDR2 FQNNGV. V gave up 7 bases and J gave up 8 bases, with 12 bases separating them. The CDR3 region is CASNSTRDTIYF. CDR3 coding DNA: TGTGCCAGCAACTCCACAAGAGACACCATATATTTT.

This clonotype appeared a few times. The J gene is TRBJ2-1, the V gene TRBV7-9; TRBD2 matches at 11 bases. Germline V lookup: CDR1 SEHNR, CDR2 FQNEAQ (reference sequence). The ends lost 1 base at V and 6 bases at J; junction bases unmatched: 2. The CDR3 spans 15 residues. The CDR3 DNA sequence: TGTGCCAGCAGCTTAGGACTAGCGGGAATCAATGAGCAGTTCTTC. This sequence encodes CASSLGLAGINEQFF.

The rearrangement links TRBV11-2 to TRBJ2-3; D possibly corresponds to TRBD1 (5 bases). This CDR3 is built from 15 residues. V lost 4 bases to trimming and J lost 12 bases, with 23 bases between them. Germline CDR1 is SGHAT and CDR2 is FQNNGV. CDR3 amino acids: CASSSGIMSTGTQYF. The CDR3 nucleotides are TGTGCCAGCAGCTCCGGTATTATGAGCACAGGTACACAGTATTTT.

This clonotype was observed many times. This chain's CDR3 is CSVEVAMNTEAFF. The CDR3 nucleotides read TGCAGCGTTGAAGTCGCTATGAACACTGAAGCTTTCTTT. The chain couples TRBV29-1 to TRBJ1-1; unclear D gene. CDR3 length equals 13 residues. Per the germline V gene, CDR1 is SQVTM and CDR2 is ANQGSEA. Deletions cut 1 base from V and 0 bases from J, with 6 bases between.

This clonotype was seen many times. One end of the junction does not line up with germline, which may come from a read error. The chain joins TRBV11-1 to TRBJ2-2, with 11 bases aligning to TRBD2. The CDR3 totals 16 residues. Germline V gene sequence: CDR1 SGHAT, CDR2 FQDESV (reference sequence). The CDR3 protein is CASSPRLAGRTGELSF. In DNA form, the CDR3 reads TGTGCCAGCAGCCCTCGACTAGCGGGACGCACCGGGGAGCTGTCTTTT.

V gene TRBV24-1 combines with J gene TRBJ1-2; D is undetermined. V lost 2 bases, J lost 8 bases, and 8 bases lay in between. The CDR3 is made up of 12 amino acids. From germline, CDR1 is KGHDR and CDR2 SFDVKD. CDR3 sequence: CATSDCAGGYTF. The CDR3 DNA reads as TGTGCCACCAGTGATTGCGCGGGGGGCTACACCTTC.

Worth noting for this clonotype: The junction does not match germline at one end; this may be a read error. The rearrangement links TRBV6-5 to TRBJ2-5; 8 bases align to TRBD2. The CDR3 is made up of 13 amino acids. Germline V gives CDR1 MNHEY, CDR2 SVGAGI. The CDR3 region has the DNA TGTGCCAGCACTAAAGCGGGGGCGGAGACCCAGTGCTTC. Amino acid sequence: CASTKAGAETQCF.

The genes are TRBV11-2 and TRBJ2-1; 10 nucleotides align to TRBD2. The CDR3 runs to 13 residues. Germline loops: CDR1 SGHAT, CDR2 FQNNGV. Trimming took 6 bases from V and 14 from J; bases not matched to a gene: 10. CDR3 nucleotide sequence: TGTGCCAGCAGTCCGGGACTAGCGCCCAAGAAGTTCTTC. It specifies CASSPGLAPKKFF.

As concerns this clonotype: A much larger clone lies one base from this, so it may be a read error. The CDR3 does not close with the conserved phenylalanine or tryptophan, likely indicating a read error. The chain's CDR3 is CASRKTLGTGELFL. As DNA, the CDR3 is TGTGCCAGCAGAAAAACTTTAGGCACCGGGGAGCTGTTTCTT. The chain couples TRBV6-2 or TRBV6-3 to TRBJ2-2; no clear D gene. CDR1 and CDR2 from the germline V gene are MNHEY and SVGEGT. The V end was cut by 6 bases, the J end by 4 bases, with 12 bases between. The CDR3 contains 14 residues.

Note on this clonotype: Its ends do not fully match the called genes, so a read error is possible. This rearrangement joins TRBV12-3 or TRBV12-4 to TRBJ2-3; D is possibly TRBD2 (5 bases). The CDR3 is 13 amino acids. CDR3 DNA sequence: TGTGTCAGCAGACCTGGAGGAAGAGATACGCAGTATTTT. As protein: CVSRPGGRDTQYF.

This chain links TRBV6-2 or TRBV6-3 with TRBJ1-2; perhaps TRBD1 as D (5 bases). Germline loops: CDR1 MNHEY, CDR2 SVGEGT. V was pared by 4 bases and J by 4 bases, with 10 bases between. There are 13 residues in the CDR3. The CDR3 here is CASSWGRIYGYTF. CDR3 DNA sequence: TGTGCCAGCAGTTGGGGCCGGATCTATGGCTACACCTTC.

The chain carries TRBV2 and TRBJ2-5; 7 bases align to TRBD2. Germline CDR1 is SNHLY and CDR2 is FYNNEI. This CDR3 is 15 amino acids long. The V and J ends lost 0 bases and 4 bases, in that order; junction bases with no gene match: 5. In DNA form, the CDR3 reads TGTGCCAGCAGTGAAGCGCCCGGGAGGCTAGAGACCCAGTACTTC. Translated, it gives CASSEAPGRLETQYF.

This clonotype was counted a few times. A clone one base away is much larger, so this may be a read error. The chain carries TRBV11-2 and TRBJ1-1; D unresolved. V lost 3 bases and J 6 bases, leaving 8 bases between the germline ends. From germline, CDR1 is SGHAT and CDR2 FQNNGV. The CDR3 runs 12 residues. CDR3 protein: CASSFSVSEAFF. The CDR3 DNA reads TGTGCCAGCAGCTTCTCTGTCTCTGAAGCTTTCTTT.

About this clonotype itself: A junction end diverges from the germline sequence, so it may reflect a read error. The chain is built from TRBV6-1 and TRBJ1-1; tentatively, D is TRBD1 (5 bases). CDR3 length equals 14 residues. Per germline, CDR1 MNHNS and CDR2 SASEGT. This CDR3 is CASSVGGSNTEASF. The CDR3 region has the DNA TGTGCCAGCAGTGTTGGGGGTTCGAACACTGAAGCTTCCTTT.

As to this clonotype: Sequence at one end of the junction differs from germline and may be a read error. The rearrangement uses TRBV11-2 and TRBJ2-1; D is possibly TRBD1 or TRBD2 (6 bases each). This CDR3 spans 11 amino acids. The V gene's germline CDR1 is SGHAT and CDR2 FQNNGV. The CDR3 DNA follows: TGTGCCATCAGCGGAGGGGGGAAGCAGCTCTTC. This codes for CAISGGGKQLF.

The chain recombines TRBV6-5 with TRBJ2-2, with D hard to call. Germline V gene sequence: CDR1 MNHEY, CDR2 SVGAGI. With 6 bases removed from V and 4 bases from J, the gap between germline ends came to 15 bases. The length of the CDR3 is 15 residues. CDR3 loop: CASRALNRVTGELFF. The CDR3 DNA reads TGTGCCAGCAGGGCCCTAAACCGGGTCACCGGGGAGCTGTTTTTT.

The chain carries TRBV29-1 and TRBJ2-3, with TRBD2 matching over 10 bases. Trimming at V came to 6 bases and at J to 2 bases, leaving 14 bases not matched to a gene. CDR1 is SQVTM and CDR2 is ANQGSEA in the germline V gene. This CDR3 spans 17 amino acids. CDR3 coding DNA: TGCAGCGTGACTGGACTAGCGGACCTCCCCCACACAGATACGCAGTATTTT. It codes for CSVTGLADLPHTDTQYF.

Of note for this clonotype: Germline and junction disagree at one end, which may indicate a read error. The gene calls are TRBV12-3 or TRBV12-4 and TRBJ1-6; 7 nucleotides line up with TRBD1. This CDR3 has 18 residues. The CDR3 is CASSIYRGHGSYDSPLHF. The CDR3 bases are TGTGCCAGCAGCATCTACAGGGGTCACGGCTCCTATGATTCACCCCTCCACTTT.